The entry that follows covers one T cell receptor beta chain sequence. The antigen remains undetermined. These data originate in a study of siplizumab effects on memory and regulatory T cells. Libraries were prepared by immunoSEQ multiplex PCR; TCRdb keeps only in-frame clonotypes and omits some of them. Among 20,000 to 30,000 clones listed, roughly 84% were seen once. Broader study findings: Sequences that were alloreactive and traceable to unstimulated CD4+ memory cells were significantly reduced by siplizumab.

Trimming shortened V by 5 bases and J by 0 bases, and 11 bases separated the two germline ends. Germline V lookup: CDR1 LNHDA, CDR2 SQIVND (reference sequence). CDR3 size: 15 residues. The chain carries TRBV19 and TRBJ2-1, with D possibly called TRBD1 or TRBD2 (5 bases each). This TCR came from a human donor in good health. Sequencing was performed on memory CD4+ T cells sorted from blood. CDR3 DNA: TGTGCCAGTAGTGGGGGTCCTCGCTCCTACAATGAGCAGTTCTTC. Its protein product is CASSGGPRSYNEQFF.